This paragraph covers one T cell receptor beta chain sequence. Its specificity is not known. These data come from a study of CD8 T cells in Susac syndrome. General study results and limits: The authors acknowledged that their TCR sequencing and HLA analysis involved a relatively small number of individuals.

The CDR3 covers 14 residues. V dropped 5 bases and J dropped 0; count of bases not matched to a gene: 2. Germline V gene sequence: CDR1 SGHRS, CDR2 YFSETQ. The T cells that were sequenced for TCR beta were CD8+ and CD4+ cells from blood. Random hexamers were used to reverse transcribe roughly 0.45 to 1 ug of RNA. The amplification used immunoSEQ multiplex PCR on TCR beta CDR3; it spanned 54 Vbeta and 13 Jbeta. TCRdb recomputed calls from the immunoSEQ multiplex PCR reads with MiXCR, one row per CDR3 protein. Among over 300,000 distinct CDR3 sequences listed, around 92% were seen once. This TCR was recovered from a human donor with multiple sclerosis. Sequences were obtained from CD4+ T cells from PBMCs. This chain uses TRBV5-1 with TRBJ2-3; TRBD1 matches 8 bases. The chain's CDR3 is CASRRQGSTDTQYF. CDR3 nucleotide sequence: TGCGCCAGCAGGAGACAGGGGAGCACAGATACGCAGTATTTT.